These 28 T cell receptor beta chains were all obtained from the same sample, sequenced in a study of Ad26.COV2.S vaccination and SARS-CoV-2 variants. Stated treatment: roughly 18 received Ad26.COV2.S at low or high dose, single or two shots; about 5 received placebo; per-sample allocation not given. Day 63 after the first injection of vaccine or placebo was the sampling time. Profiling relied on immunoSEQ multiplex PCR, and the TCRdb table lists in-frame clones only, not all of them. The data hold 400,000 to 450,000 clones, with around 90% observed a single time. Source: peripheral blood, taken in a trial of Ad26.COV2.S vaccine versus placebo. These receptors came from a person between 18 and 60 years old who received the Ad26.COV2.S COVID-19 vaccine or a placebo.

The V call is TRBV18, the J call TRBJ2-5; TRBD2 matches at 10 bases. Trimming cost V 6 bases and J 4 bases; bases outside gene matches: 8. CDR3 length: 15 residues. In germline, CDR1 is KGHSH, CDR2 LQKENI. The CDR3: CASSPIKREGETQYF. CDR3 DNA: TGTGCCAGCTCGCCCATAAAGCGGGAGGGAGAGACCCAGTACTTC.

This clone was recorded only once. Here the CDR3 DNA reads TGTGCCACCAGCAGAGATAGGGTGGCTCCCAAACAATCCTACAATGAGCAGTTCTTC. It is translated as CATSRDRVAPKQSYNEQFF. The V call is TRBV15, the J call TRBJ2-1; D gene ambiguous. The germline CDR1 and CDR2 sequences are LNHNV and YYDKDF (reference sequence). V lost 0 bases to trimming and J lost 1 base, with 19 bases between them. CDR3 length: 19 residues.

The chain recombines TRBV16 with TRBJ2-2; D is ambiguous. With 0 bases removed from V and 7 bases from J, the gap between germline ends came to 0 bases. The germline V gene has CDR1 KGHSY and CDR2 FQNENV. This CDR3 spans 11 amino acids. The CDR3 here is CASSQSGELFF. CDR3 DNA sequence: TGTGCCAGCAGCCAATCCGGGGAGCTGTTTTTT.

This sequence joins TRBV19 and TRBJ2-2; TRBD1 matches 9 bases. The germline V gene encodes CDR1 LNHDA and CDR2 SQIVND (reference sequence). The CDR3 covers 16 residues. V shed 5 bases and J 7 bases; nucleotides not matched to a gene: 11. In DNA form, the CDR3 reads TGTGCCAGTAGTCTTACAGGGGGCGCTTCGGTCGGGGAGCTGTTTTTT. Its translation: CASSLTGGASVGELFF.

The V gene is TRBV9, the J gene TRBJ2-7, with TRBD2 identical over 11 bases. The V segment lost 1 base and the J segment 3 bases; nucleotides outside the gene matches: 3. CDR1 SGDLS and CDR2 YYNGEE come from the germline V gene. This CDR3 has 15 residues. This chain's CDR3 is CASSVTSGRHYEQYF. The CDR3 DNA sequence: TGTGCCAGCAGCGTAACTAGCGGGAGACACTACGAGCAGTACTTC.

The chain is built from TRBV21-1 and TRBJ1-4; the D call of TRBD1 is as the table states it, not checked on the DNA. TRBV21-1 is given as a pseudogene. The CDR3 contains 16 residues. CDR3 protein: CASSGPDRDNDEKLFF. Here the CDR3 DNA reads TGTGCCAGCAGCGGTCCCGACCGGGACAATGATGAAAAACTGTTTTTT.

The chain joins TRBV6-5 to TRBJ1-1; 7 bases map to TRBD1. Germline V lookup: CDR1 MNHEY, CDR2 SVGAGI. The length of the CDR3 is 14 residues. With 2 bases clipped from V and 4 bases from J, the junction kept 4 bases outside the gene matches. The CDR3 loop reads CASSYQGETTEAFF. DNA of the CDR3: TGTGCCAGCAGTTACCAGGGGGAGACCACTGAAGCTTTCTTT.

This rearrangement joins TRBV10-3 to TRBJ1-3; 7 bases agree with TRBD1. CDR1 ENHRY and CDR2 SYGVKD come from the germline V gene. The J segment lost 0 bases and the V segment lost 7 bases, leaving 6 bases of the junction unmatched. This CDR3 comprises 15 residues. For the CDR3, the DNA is TGTGCCATCACCGCAGGGGGAGACTCTGGAAACACCATATATTTT. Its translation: CAITAGGDSGNTIYF.

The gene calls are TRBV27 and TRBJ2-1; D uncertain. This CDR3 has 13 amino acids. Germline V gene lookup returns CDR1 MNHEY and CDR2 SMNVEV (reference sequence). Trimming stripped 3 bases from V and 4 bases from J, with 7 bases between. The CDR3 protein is CASSFDWYNEQFF. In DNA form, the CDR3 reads TGTGCCAGCAGTTTTGACTGGTACAATGAGCAGTTCTTC.

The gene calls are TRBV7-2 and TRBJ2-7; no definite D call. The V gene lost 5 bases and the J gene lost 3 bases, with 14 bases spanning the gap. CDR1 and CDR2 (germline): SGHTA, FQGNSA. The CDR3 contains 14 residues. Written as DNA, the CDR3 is TGTGCCAGCAGCCCCCGCCCTGCCCACTACGAGCAGTACTTC. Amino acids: CASSPRPAHYEQYF.

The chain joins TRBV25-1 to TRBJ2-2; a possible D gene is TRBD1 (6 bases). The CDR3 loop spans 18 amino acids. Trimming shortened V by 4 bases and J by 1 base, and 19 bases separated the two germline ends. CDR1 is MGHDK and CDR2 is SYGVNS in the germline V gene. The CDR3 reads CASSGATGRSLNTGELFF. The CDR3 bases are TGTGCCAGCAGTGGGGCGACAGGACGATCCCTGAACACCGGGGAGCTGTTTTTT.

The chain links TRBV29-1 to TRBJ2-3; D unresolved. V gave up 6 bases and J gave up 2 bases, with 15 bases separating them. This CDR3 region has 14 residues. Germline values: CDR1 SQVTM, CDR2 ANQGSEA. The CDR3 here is CSVKDRKLTDTQYF. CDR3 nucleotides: TGCAGCGTCAAGGACCGAAAACTCACAGATACGCAGTATTTT.

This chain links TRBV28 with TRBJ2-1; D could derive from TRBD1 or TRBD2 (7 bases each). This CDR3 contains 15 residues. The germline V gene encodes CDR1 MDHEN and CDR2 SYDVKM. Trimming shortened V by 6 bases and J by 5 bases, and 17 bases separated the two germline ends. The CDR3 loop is CASSQGGGPHNEQFF. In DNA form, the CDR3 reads TGTGCCAGCAGCCAGGGGGGGGGTCCTCACAATGAGCAGTTCTTC. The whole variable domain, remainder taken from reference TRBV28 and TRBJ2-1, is DVKVTQSSRYLVKRTGEKVFLECVQDMDHENMFWYRQDPGLGLRLIYFSYDVKMKEKGDIPEGYSVSREKKERFSLILESASTNQTSMYLCASSQGGGPHNEQFFGPGTRLTVL.

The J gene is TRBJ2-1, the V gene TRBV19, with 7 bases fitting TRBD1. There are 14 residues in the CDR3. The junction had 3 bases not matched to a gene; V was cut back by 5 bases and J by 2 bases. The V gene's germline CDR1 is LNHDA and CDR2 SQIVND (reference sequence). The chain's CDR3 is CASSSGQTYNEQFF. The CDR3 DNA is TGTGCCAGTAGTTCGGGACAGACCTACAATGAGCAGTTCTTC.

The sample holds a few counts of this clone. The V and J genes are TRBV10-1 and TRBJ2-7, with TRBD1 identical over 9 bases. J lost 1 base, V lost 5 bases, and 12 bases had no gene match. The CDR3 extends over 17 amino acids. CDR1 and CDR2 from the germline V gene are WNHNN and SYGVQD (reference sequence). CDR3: CASSPGTGSVRSYEQYF. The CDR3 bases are TGCGCCAGCAGTCCCGGGACAGGGTCAGTTAGATCCTACGAGCAGTACTTC.

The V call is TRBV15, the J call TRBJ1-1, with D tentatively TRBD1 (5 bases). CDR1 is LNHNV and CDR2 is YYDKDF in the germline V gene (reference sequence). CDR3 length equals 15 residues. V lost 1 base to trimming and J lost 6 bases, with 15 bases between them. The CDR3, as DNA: TGTGCCACCAGCAGAGGGGCCAGGGAATTGGCTGAAGCTTTCTTT. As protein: CATSRGARELAEAFF.

CDR3 residues: CASSLEAGGEETQYF. In nucleotides, the CDR3 is TGTGCCAGCAGCTTAGAGGCAGGGGGTGAAGAGACCCAGTACTTC. The J gene is TRBJ2-5, the V gene TRBV11-2; 7 positions match TRBD1. This CDR3 is 15 amino acids long. V was clipped by 0 bases and J by 3 bases; unmatched bases: 4. CDR1 is SGHAT, CDR2 FQNNGV, per germline.

The CDR3 reads CASRPGTGRLAGELFF. The CDR3 bases are TGTGCCAGCAGGCCGGGGACAGGGAGGTTAGCCGGGGAGCTGTTTTTT. The V call is TRBV27, the J call TRBJ2-2; TRBD1 aligns across 9 bases. The CDR3 has 16 amino acids. V was clipped by 6 bases and J by 6 bases; unmatched bases: 11. Germline lookup yields CDR1 MNHEY and CDR2 SMNVEV (reference sequence).

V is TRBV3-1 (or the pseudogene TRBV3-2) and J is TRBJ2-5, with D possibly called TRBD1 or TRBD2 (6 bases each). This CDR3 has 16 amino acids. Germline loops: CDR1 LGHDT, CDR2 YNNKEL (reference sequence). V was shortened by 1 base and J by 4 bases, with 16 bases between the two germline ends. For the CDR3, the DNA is TGTGCCAGCAGCCAAGCCCCCCCGGGGGCGGGAGAGACCCAGTACTTC. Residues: CASSQAPPGAGETQYF.

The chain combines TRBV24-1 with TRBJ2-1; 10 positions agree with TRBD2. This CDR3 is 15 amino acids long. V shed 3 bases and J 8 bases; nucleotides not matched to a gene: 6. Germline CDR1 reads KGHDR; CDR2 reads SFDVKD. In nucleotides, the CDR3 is TGTGCCACCAGTGATAGGCTAGCGGGAGCCGATGAGCAGTTCTTC. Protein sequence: CATSDRLAGADEQFF.

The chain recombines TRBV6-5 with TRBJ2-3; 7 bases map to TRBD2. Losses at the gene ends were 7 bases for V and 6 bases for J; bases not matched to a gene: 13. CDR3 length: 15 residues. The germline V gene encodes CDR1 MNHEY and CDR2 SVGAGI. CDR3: CASTLAGGRLDTQYF. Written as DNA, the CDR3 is TGTGCCAGCACCTTAGCGGGTGGAAGGTTGGATACGCAGTATTTT.

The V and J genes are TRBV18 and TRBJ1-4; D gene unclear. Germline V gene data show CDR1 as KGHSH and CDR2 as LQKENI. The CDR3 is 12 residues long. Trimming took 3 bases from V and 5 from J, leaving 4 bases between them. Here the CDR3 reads CASSPQNEKLFF. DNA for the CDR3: TGTGCCAGCTCACCCCAAAATGAAAAACTGTTTTTT.

Here the CDR3 DNA reads TGTGCCAGCAGGTCCGTCGGGACTTACAATGAGCAGTTCTTC. Protein product: CASRSVGTYNEQFF. The chain couples TRBV7-9 to TRBJ2-1; D perhaps matches TRBD2 (6 bases). This CDR3 is 14 amino acids long. Trimming took 6 bases from V and 4 from J, leaving 13 bases between them. Germline V CDR1 and CDR2: SEHNR, FQNEAQ (reference sequence).

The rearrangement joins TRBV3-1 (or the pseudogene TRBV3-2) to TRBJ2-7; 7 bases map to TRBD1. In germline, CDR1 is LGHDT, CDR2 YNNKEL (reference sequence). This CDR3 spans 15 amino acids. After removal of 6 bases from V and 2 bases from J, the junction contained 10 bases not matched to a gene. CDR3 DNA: TGTGCCAGCAGTCCAGGCTCTGGGACAGCCTACGAGCAGTACTTC. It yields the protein CASSPGSGTAYEQYF.

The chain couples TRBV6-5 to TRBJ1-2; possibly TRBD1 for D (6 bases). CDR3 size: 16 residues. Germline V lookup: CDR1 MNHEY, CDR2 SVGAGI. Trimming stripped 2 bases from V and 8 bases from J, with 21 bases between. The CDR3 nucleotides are TGTGCCAGCAGTTACGCGAGGCGGCAGGGGCTTTACGGCTACACCTTC. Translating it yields CASSYARRQGLYGYTF.

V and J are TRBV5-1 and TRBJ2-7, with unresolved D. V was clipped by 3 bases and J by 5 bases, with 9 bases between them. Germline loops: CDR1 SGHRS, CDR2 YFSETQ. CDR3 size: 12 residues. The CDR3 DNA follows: TGCGCCAGCAGCTCTCTGGCCAACGAGCAGTACTTC. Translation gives CASSSLANEQYF.

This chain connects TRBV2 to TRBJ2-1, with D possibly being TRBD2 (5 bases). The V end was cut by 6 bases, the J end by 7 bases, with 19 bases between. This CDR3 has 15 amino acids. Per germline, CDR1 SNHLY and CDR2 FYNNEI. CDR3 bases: TGTGCCAGCAGCGACCCCGGGATAATACAAAATGAGCAGTTCTTC. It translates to CASSDPGIIQNEQFF.

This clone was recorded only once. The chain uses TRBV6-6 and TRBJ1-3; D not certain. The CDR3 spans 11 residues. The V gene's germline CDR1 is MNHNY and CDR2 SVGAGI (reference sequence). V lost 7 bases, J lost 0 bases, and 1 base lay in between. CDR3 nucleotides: TGTGCCAGCAACTCTGGAAACACCATATATTTT. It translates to CASNSGNTIYF.